The following is a T cell receptor (beta chain) sequence with its context. TCRdb keeps only in-frame clones here, not all; method: immunoSEQ multiplex PCR. The sample holds fewer than 100,000 clones, under 85% seen once. These data come from a study of radiotherapy plus CTLA-4 blockade in lung cancer. This CDR3 is 12 amino acids long. Germline CDR1 is SQVTM and CDR2 is ANQGSEA. The V and J ends lost 4 bases and 9 bases, in that order; junction bases with no gene match: 6. The specimen was peripheral blood, collected from a patient treated with radiotherapy plus ipilimumab. The chain links TRBV29-1 to TRBJ2-1, with 7 bases lining up with TRBD2. The TCR comes from a human donor with non-small cell lung cancer who had stable disease on radiotherapy plus ipilimumab. The CDR3 region has the DNA TGCAGCGTTGCGGGGGGTGTTGGTGAGCAGTTCTTC. This codes for CSVAGGVGEQFF.